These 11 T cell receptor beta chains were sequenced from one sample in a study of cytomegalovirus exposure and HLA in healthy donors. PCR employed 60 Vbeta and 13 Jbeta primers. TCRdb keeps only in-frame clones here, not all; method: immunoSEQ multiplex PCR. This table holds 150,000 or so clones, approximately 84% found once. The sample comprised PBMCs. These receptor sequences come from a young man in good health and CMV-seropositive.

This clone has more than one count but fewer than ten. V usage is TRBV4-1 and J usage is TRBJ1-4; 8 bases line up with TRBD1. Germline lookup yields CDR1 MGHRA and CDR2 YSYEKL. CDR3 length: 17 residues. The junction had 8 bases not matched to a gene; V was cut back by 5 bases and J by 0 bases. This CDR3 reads CASSSTGDFATNEKLFF. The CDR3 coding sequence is TGCGCCAGCAGCTCGACAGGGGATTTTGCAACTAATGAAAAACTGTTTTTT.

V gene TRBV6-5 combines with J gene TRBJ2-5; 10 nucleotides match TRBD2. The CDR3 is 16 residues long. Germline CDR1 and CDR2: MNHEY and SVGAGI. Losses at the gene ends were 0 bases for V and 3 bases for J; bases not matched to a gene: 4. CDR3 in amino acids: CASSYSLAGAKETQYF. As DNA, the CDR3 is TGTGCCAGCAGTTACTCCCTAGCGGGGGCCAAAGAGACCCAGTACTTC.

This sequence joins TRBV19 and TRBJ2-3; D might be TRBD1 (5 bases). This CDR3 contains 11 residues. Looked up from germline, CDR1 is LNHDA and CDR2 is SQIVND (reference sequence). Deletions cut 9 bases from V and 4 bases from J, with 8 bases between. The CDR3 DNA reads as TGTGCCAGCACAGGAGCAGATACGCAGTATTTT. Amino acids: CASTGADTQYF.

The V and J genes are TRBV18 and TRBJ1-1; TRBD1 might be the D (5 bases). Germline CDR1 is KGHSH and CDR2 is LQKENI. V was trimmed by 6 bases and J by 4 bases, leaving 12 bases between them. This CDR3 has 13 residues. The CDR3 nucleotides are TGTGCCAGCTCGCCATCGGGGGGCACTGAAGCTTTCTTT. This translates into CASSPSGGTEAFF.

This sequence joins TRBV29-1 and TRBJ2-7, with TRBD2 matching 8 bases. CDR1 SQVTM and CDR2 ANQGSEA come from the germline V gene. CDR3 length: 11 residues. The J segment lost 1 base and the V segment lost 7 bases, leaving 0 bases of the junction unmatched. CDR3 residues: CSASGSYEQYF. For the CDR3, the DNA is TGCAGCGCTAGCGGGTCCTACGAGCAGTACTTC.

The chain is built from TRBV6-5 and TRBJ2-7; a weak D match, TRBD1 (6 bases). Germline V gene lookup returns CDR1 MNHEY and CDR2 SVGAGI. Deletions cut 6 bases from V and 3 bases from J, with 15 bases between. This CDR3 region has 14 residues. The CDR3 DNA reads TGTGCCAGCAGGGACGGACAGACCCTCTACGAGCAGTACTTC. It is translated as CASRDGQTLYEQYF.

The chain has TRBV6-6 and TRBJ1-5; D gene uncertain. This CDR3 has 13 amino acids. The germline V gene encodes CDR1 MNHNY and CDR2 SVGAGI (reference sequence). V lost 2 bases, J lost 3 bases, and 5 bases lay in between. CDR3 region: CASSYQFNQPQHF. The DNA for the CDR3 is TGTGCCAGCAGTTACCAATTCAATCAGCCCCAGCATTTT.

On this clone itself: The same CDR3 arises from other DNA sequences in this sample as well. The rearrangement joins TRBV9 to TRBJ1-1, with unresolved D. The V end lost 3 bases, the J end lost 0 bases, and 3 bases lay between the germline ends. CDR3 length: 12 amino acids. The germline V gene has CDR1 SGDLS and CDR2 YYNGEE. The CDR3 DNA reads TGTGCCAGCAGCGCTCTGAACACTGAAGCTTTCTTT. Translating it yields CASSALNTEAFF.

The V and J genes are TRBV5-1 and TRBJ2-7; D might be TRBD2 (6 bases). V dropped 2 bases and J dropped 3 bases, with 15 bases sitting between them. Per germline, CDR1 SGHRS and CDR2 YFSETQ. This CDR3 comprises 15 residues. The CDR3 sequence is CASSLDRDWIYEQYF. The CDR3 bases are TGCGCCAGCAGCTTAGACCGGGACTGGATCTACGAGCAGTACTTC. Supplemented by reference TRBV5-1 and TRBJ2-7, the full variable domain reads KAGVTQTPRYLIKTRGQQVTLSCSPISGHRSVSWYQQTPGQGLQFLFEYFSETQRNKGNFPGRFSGRQFSNSRSEMNVSTLELGDSALYLCASSLDRDWIYEQYFGPGTRLTVT.

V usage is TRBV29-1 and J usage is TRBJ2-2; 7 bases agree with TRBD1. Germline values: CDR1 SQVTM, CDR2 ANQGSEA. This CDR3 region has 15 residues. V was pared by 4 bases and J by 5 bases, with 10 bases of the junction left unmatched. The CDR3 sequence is CSVVIQGSSTGELFF. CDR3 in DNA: TGCAGCGTTGTCATACAGGGGTCATCGACCGGGGAGCTGTTTTTT.

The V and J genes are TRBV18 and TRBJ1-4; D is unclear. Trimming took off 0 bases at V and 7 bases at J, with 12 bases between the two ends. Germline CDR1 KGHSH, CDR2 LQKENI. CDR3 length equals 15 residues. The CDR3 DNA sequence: TGTGCCAGCTCACCACCGAAGGCGAGGGTTGAAAAACTGTTTTTT. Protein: CASSPPKARVEKLFF.